This T cell receptor beta chain emerged from a study of T-cell memory formation after mild COVID-19. Study background: TCR clusters mostly belonged to single donors.

The CDR3 spans 14 residues. V was cut by 3 bases and J by 6 bases, with 14 bases left in between. Germline values: CDR1 SNHLY, CDR2 FYNNEI. TCRdb used MiXCR to reprocess the 5' RACE reads, holding one entry per CDR3 protein. The sample records 200,000 to 250,000 distinct CDR3 sequences, 16% being singletons. This clonotype was seen only a few times. This TCR derives from a man aged 18 to 29 who had mild COVID-19 (a few samples of this study predate the infection). Cell type and time point are not known. The sequencing sample was made of PBMCs or a T cell subset sorted from them (not recorded which). This chain joins TRBV2 and TRBJ1-1; D might be TRBD1 (5 bases). The CDR3 sequence: CASSEAGRASEAFF. The DNA for the CDR3 is TGTGCCAGCAGTGAGGCAGGGCGGGCGTCTGAAGCTTTCTTT.